This TCR beta chain was profiled in a study of response to subunit inactivated influenza vaccine. Germline V gene sequence: CDR1 DFQATT, CDR2 SNEGSKA (reference sequence). The CDR3 runs to 15 residues. Germline trimming cut 5 bases from V and 2 bases from J; bases unmatched to any gene: 8. TCRdb processed the RT-PCR reads anew with MiXCR; each CDR3 protein has one entry. The sample lists just over 300,000 distinct CDR3 sequences, about 20% occurring once. Study results and caveats: The authors suggested that every seasonal influenza vaccination recruits few new T cells.

This clonotype was detected a few times. Antigen: not known. The chain uses TRBV20-1 and TRBJ1-5; 8 bases are shared with TRBD1. The source is a man aged 50 to 75 who received an inactivated influenza vaccine. Sequencing used PBMCs from blood, obtained less than 22 months after vaccination. CDR3 nucleotide sequence: TGCAGTGCTCAAACAGGGGGTCCGGGCAATCAGCCCCAGCATTTT. Protein: CSAQTGGPGNQPQHF.